This T cell receptor (beta chain) appears in the sequencing data of a study of blood T cells in healthy people across ages. A sample-barcoded 5' primer and a J-beta primer mix were used in a second PCR of about 6 to 11 cycles. TCRdb re-analysed the 5' RACE reads in MiXCR, keeping a single row per CDR3 protein. The data show some 1.1 million distinct CDR3 sequences, around two fifths seen once. The TCR was taken from a man younger than 35 in good health. Sequenced: blood.

In DNA form, the CDR3 reads TGTGCCAGCAGCTTAGGGAGAAAGGATGAGCAGTTCTTC. Translation gives CASSLGRKDEQFF. This chain links TRBV7-2 with TRBJ2-1; D not resolved. The CDR3 spans 13 residues. With 1 base removed from V and 8 bases from J, the gap between germline ends came to 9 bases. The germline gives CDR1 SGHTA, CDR2 FQGNSA. Using reference TRBV7-2 and TRBJ2-1 for the parts outside the CDR3, the full variable domain is GAGVSQSPSNKVTEKGKDVELRCDPISGHTALYWYRQSLGQGLEFLIYFQGNSAPDKSGLPSDRFSAERTGGSVSTLTIQRTQQEDSAVYLCASSLGRKDEQFFGPGTRLTVL.